This T cell receptor beta chain was captured in a study of cytomegalovirus exposure and HLA in healthy donors. The table came from immunoSEQ multiplex PCR; TCRdb's copy has only in-frame clones and leaves some out. The sample yields approximately 70,000 clones, about 95% seen once. The V end was cut by 0 bases, the J end by 4 bases, with 16 bases between. The germline CDR1 and CDR2 sequences are MGHRA and YSYEKL. This CDR3 region has 16 residues. This receptor was obtained from a woman under 30 in good health and CMV-seronegative. The gene calls are TRBV4-1 and TRBJ2-7, with D uncertain. Sequencing was carried out using PBMCs. The CDR3 sequence: CASSQDVSPGLYEQYF. For the CDR3, the DNA is TGCGCCAGCAGCCAAGATGTAAGCCCCGGTCTATACGAGCAGTACTTC.